The 5 T cell receptor beta chains given below trace back to one sample, sequenced in a study of T cells in localized non-small cell lung cancer. This table comes from immunoSEQ multiplex PCR, and its TCRdb copy is limited to in-frame clones, with some not included. The repertoire holds tens of thousands of clones, with approximately 80% as singletons. The sequenced sample was peripheral blood, obtained before any cancer treatment. Source of these receptors: a male donor at least 60 years old with stage III squamous cell lung carcinoma.

The chain joins TRBV2 to TRBJ2-7; no firm D call. V was trimmed by 4 bases and J by 2 bases, leaving 9 bases between them. Per the germline V gene, CDR1 is SNHLY and CDR2 is FYNNEI. The CDR3 is 13 residues long. CDR3: CASSAGLPYEQYF. The CDR3 DNA is TGTGCCAGCAGTGCGGGCCTGCCCTACGAGCAGTACTTC.

The chain recombines TRBV5-1 with TRBJ2-7; D call uncertain. CDR1 SGHRS and CDR2 YFSETQ come from the germline V gene. The CDR3 spans 13 residues. Between the trimmed V and J ends, which lost 0 bases and 0 bases, there was a span of 4 bases. The CDR3 sequence: CASSLGSSYEQYF. CDR3 sequence (DNA): TGCGCCAGCAGCTTGGGGAGCTCCTACGAGCAGTACTTC.

The J gene is TRBJ1-1, the V gene TRBV6-1; D unresolved. V lost 7 bases and J 2 bases, leaving 11 bases between the germline ends. Germline CDR1 reads MNHNS; CDR2 reads SASEGT. The CDR3 loop spans 13 amino acids. DNA for the CDR3: TGTGCCAGCAAGAAGGGCCCTAACACTGAAGCTTTCTTT. As protein: CASKKGPNTEAFF.

This rearrangement joins TRBV5-4 to TRBJ1-6; no clear D. Looked up from germline, CDR1 is SGHNT and CDR2 is YYREEE (reference sequence). The CDR3 spans 15 residues. V shed 0 bases and J shed 6 bases, with 10 bases lying between them. The CDR3 region is CASSLASGLNSPLHF. Here the CDR3 DNA reads TGTGCCAGCAGCTTGGCCAGTGGCCTTAATTCACCCCTCCACTTT.

The chain uses TRBV2 and TRBJ1-1; the D gene is possibly TRBD1 (6 bases). Trimming left V 6 bases short and J 0 bases short, with 11 bases between. The germline gives CDR1 SNHLY, CDR2 FYNNEI. The CDR3 loop spans 14 amino acids. The chain's CDR3 is CASSGTFMNTEAFF. DNA for the CDR3: TGTGCCAGCAGCGGGACATTCATGAACACTGAAGCTTTCTTT. Filled out from reference TRBV2 and TRBJ1-1, the complete variable domain reads EPEVTQTPSHQVTQMGQEVILRCVPISNHLYFYWYRQILGQKVEFLVSFYNNEISEKSEIFDDQFSVERPDGSNFTLKIRSTKLEDSAMYFCASSGTFMNTEAFFGQGTRLTVV.